The present TCR beta chain was sequenced within a study of blood T cell repertoires in COVID-19. Study-level information: Nucleic acid was either cDNA or gDNA, and it came from T cells, B-cell-depleted T cells, or PBMCs.

The CDR3 is 14 amino acids. Germline CDR1 reads LNHDA; CDR2 reads SQIVND (reference sequence). The J segment lost 8 bases and the V segment lost 4 bases, leaving 7 bases of the junction unmatched. This table comes from immunoSEQ multiplex PCR, and its TCRdb copy is limited to in-frame clones, with some not included. The table records roughly 220,000 clones, 88% of them present only once. Participant ages covered about 18 to 89 years across about two dozen US areas. Participants' reported clinical history set cohort assignment. Cohort 3 recovered donors had two negative PCRs, clearance, or symptom resolution.

Input material: PBMCs or T cells enriched from blood (not recorded which). The TCR comes from a young woman who had recovered from COVID-19. The rearrangement links TRBV19 to TRBJ2-4, with 8 nucleotides matching TRBD1. The CDR3 region is CASSTPTGADIQYF. CDR3 sequence (DNA): TGTGCCAGTAGTACCCCGACAGGGGCAGACATTCAGTACTTC.